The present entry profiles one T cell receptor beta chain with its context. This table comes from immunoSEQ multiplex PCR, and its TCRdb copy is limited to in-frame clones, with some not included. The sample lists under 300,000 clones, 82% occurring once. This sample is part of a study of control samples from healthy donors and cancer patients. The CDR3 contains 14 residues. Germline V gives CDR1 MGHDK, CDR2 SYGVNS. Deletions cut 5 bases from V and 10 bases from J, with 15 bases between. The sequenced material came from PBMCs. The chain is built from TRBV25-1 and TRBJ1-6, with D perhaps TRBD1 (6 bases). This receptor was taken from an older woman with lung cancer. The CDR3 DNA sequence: TGTGCCAGCAGTTCGGACAGTCCCCGCTCACCCCTCCACTTT. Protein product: CASSSDSPRSPLHF.